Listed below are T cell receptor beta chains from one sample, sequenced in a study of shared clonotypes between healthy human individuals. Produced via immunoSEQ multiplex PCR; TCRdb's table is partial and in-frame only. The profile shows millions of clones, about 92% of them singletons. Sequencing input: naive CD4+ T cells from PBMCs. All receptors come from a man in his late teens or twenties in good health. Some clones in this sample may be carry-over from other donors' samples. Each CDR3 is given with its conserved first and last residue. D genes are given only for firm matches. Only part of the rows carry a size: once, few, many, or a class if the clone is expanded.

CDR3: CASSFGQARNEQFF
DNA: TGTGCCAGCAGCTTTGGACAGGCCCGCAATGAGCAGTTCTTC
V: TRBV7-2
J: TRBJ2-1
D: TRBD1
size: .

CDR3: CASSPSGVGPNEQYF
DNA: TGTGCCAGCAGCCCCTCAGGTGTGGGCCCCAACGAGCAGTACTTC
V: TRBV7-3
J: TRBJ2-7
D: .
size: few

CDR3: CASSPYQRGFYNEQFF
DNA: TGTGCCAGCAGTCCTTATCAAAGGGGATTTTACAATGAGCAGTTCTTC
V: TRBV21-1
J: TRBJ2-1
D: .
size: .

CDR3: CVSGTSGFQFTDTQYF
DNA: TGTGTCAGCGGGACTAGCGGTTTCCAGTTCACAGATACGCAGTATTTT
V: TRBV6-6
J: TRBJ2-3
D: TRBD2
size: .

CDR3: CASSLWGAGEQFF
DNA: TGTGCCAGCAGTTTGTGGGGGGCAGGGGAGCAGTTCTTC
V: TRBV28
J: TRBJ2-1
D: .
size: .

CDR3: CASRVRGGGTGELFF
DNA: TGCGCCAGCAGGGTCCGGGGGGGTGGCACCGGGGAGCTGTTTTTT
V: TRBV10-2
J: TRBJ2-2
D: TRBD2
size: .

CDR3: CASSSIRGSLEQYF
DNA: TGTGCCAGCAGTTCAATTCGGGGGAGTCTCGAGCAGTACTTC
V: TRBV28
J: TRBJ2-7
D: .
size: .

CDR3: CASSSFQTQYF
DNA: TGTGCCAGCAGCTCCTTTCAGACCCAGTACTTC
V: TRBV11-1
J: TRBJ2-5
D: .
size: .

CDR3: CATTGGTGNSYEQYF
DNA: TGTGCCACCACGGGGGGGACGGGAAACTCCTACGAGCAGTACTTC
V: TRBV7-2
J: TRBJ2-7
D: TRBD2
size: .

CDR3: CSVGVPVAGGPSRTGELFF
DNA: TGCAGCGTTGGGGTTCCGGTAGCGGGAGGGCCAAGTCGAACCGGGGAGCTGTTTTTT
V: TRBV29-1
J: TRBJ2-2
D: TRBD2
size: .

CDR3: CSVVGQSYEQYF
DNA: TGCAGCGTTGTAGGGCAATCCTACGAGCAGTACTTC
V: TRBV29-1
J: TRBJ2-7
D: .
size: .

CDR3: CASSLVGDNEQFF
DNA: TGCGCCAGCAGCTTGGTTGGCGACAATGAGCAGTTCTTC
V: TRBV5-1
J: TRBJ2-1
D: .
size: once

CDR3: CASSPAEGILVGNEQFF
DNA: TGTGCCAGCTCACCAGCTGAGGGAATCCTGGTAGGCAATGAGCAGTTCTTC
V: TRBV18
J: TRBJ2-1
D: .
size: .

CDR3: CASRGSSGNTGELFF
DNA: TGTGCCAGTAGAGGGAGTAGCGGGAACACCGGGGAGCTGTTTTTT
V: TRBV19
J: TRBJ2-2
D: .
size: .

CDR3: CSVGGPWNTEAFF
DNA: TGCAGCGTGGGGGGACCCTGGAACACTGAAGCTTTCTTT
V: TRBV29-1
J: TRBJ1-1
D: .
size: .

CDR3: CSARGGLGYTF
DNA: TGCAGTGCTAGGGGAGGATTGGGGTACACCTTC
V: TRBV20-1
J: TRBJ1-2
D: .
size: .

CDR3: CASSLVGGTGPEQFF
DNA: TGTGCCAGCAGCTTGGTGGGTGGGACAGGGCCTGAGCAGTTCTTC
V: TRBV5-6
J: TRBJ2-1
D: TRBD1
size: .

CDR3: CASSDGGGTGAFDEQFF
DNA: TGTGCCAGCAGTGACGGGGGAGGGACAGGGGCTTTCGATGAGCAGTTCTTC
V: TRBV6-4
J: TRBJ2-1
D: TRBD1
size: .

CDR3: CASSGGRALENEQFF
DNA: TGCGCCAGCAGCGGGGGGAGGGCCTTAGAGAATGAGCAGTTCTTC
V: TRBV5-1
J: TRBJ2-1
D: TRBD2
size: .

CDR3: CASSLRDSYEQYF
DNA: TGTGCCAGCAGCTTACGGGACTCATACGAGCAGTACTTC
V: TRBV7-6
J: TRBJ2-7
D: .
size: few

CDR3: CASSLYRGGTEAFF
DNA: TGTGCCAGCAGCTTGTACCGGGGGGGCACTGAAGCTTTCTTT
V: TRBV5-6
J: TRBJ1-1
D: .
size: .

CDR3: CASRGRRNNEQFF
DNA: TGTGCCAGTAGGGGTCGACGGAACAATGAGCAGTTCTTC
V: TRBV19
J: TRBJ2-1
D: .
size: few

CDR3: CASSLAPGQTYEQYF
DNA: TGCGCCAGCAGCTTGGCCCCGGGACAGACCTACGAGCAGTACTTC
V: TRBV5-1
J: TRBJ2-7
D: TRBD1
size: .

CDR3: CASSQELAKNIQYF
DNA: TGCGCCAGCAGCCAAGAGCTAGCCAAAAACATTCAGTACTTC
V: TRBV4-1
J: TRBJ2-4
D: .
size: .

CDR3: CASSTTGGNYEQYF
DNA: TGTGCCAGCAGTACGACAGGGGGTAACTACGAGCAGTACTTC
V: TRBV6-1
J: TRBJ2-7
D: TRBD1
size: .

CDR3: CASSLGAGTSGRETQYF
DNA: TGCGCCAGCAGCTTGGGGGCCGGGACTAGCGGGAGGGAGACCCAGTACTTC
V: TRBV5-1
J: TRBJ2-5
D: TRBD2
size: .

CDR3: CASSVDAGSGYVQYF
DNA: TGTGCCAGCAGCGTAGATGCAGGTAGCGGGTATGTGCAGTACTTC
V: TRBV9
J: TRBJ2-7
D: TRBD2
size: .

CDR3: CASSRMTNTYEQYF
DNA: TGTGCCAGCAGCAGGATGACGAATACCTACGAGCAGTACTTC
V: TRBV6-5
J: TRBJ2-7
D: .
size: .

CDR3: CASSERQSYSNQPQHF
DNA: TGCGCCAGCAGTGAGCGTCAGTCTTATAGCAATCAGCCCCAGCATTTT
V: TRBV10-2
J: TRBJ1-5
D: .
size: .

CDR3: CAISVGGAMGQETQYF
DNA: TGTGCCATCAGTGTAGGGGGAGCCATGGGCCAAGAGACCCAGTACTTC
V: TRBV10-3
J: TRBJ2-5
D: .
size: .

CDR3: CASSPMSGVDEQYF
DNA: TGTGCCAGCAGCCCCATGTCAGGGGTTGACGAGCAGTACTTC
V: TRBV7-2
J: TRBJ2-7
D: .
size: once

CDR3: CASSLPGQPQHF
DNA: TGTGCCAGCAGCTTACCCGGTCAGCCCCAGCATTTT
V: TRBV11-2
J: TRBJ1-5
D: .
size: .

CDR3: CASSLNPRTIGNQPQHF
DNA: TGTGCCAGCAGCTTAAATCCTAGGACGATCGGCAATCAGCCCCAGCATTTT
V: TRBV7-8
J: TRBJ1-5
D: .
size: .

CDR3: CASSLDHLNTGELFF
DNA: TGCGCCAGCAGCTTGGATCACCTGAACACCGGGGAGCTGTTTTTT
V: TRBV5-1
J: TRBJ2-2
D: .
size: .